A selection of T cell receptor beta chains follows, all from one sample in a study of immune cell composition in non-small cell lung cancer. TCRdb's copy holds only in-frame clones and misses some; the assay was immunoSEQ multiplex PCR. Among approximately 9,000 clones listed, roughly 77% were seen once. Input material: non-adjacent lung tissue. The receptors come from a human donor with non-small cell lung cancer. CDR3s include the opening cysteine and the closing phenylalanine or tryptophan. Each record gives: V gene, J gene, clone size, D gene, CDR3 DNA, CDR3 protein. The D gene is left open where the match is weak. The size of a clone is reported for some rows only, either as once, few or many, or as a class for expanded clones.

v_call: TRBV28; j_call: TRBJ1-3; clone_size: .; d_call: .; cdr3_nt: TGTGCCATCCGGGGTTTGCAGGGAAACACCATATATTTT; cdr3_aa: CAIRGLQGNTIYF
v_call: TRBV5-5; j_call: TRBJ2-5; clone_size: .; d_call: TRBD2; cdr3_nt: TGTGCCAGCAGCTTACTAGCGGGAGAGACCCAGTACTTC; cdr3_aa: CASSLLAGETQYF
v_call: TRBV18; j_call: TRBJ2-5; clone_size: .; d_call: TRBD2; cdr3_nt: TGTGCCAGCTCACCTCGGATGGCGGGAGTTGGTCAAGAGACCCAGTACTTC; cdr3_aa: CASSPRMAGVGQETQYF
v_call: TRBV29-1; j_call: TRBJ1-2; clone_size: .; d_call: .; cdr3_nt: TGCAGCGTTTGGGGGGGTGACTATGGCTACACCTTC; cdr3_aa: CSVWGGDYGYTF
v_call: TRBV21-1; j_call: TRBJ2-1; clone_size: .; d_call: .; cdr3_nt: TGTGCCAGCAGCTTTCACCAGGAGGATGAGCAGTTCTTC; cdr3_aa: CASSFHQEDEQFF
v_call: TRBV15; j_call: TRBJ1-5; clone_size: .; d_call: .; cdr3_nt: TGTGCCACCAGCGCCCAATTAGGTGGCAATCAGCCCCAGCATTTT; cdr3_aa: CATSAQLGGNQPQHF
v_call: TRBV19; j_call: TRBJ2-7; clone_size: .; d_call: TRBD1; cdr3_nt: TGTGCCAGTAGTAGACTCGGGACAGGGATCTACGAGCAGTACTTC; cdr3_aa: CASSRLGTGIYEQYF
v_call: TRBV15; j_call: TRBJ1-1; clone_size: .; d_call: .; cdr3_nt: TGTGCCACCAGTGCAGGGGTAAGCACTGAAGCTTTCTTT; cdr3_aa: CATSAGVSTEAFF
v_call: TRBV30; j_call: TRBJ2-1; clone_size: .; d_call: .; cdr3_nt: TGTGCCTCCGAAAGAGAAGGATACAATGAGCAGTTCTTC; cdr3_aa: CASEREGYNEQFF
v_call: TRBV9; j_call: TRBJ2-7; clone_size: .; d_call: .; cdr3_nt: TGTGCCAGCAGCGTAGGGACCTCCTCCGAGCAGTACTTC; cdr3_aa: CASSVGTSSEQYF
v_call: TRBV6-5; j_call: TRBJ1-6; clone_size: .; d_call: .; cdr3_nt: TGTGCCAGCAGCTGGGGAGGAACGAATTCACCCCTCCACTTT; cdr3_aa: CASSWGGTNSPLHF
v_call: TRBV30; j_call: TRBJ2-1; clone_size: .; d_call: .; cdr3_nt: TGTGCCTGGAGTGTAGGGTGGCTGGGTGAGCAGTTCTTC; cdr3_aa: CAWSVGWLGEQFF
v_call: TRBV7-9; j_call: TRBJ2-6; clone_size: .; d_call: .; cdr3_nt: TGTGCCAGCAGCTCCAGGGTGGCGGCCGGGGCCAACGTCCTGACTTTC; cdr3_aa: CASSSRVAAGANVLTF
v_call: TRBV9; j_call: TRBJ2-1; clone_size: .; d_call: .; cdr3_nt: TGTGCCAGCGGGGGAGCTAGCCCAACCTACAATGAGCAGTTCTTC; cdr3_aa: CASGGASPTYNEQFF
v_call: TRBV28; j_call: TRBJ2-3; clone_size: few; d_call: TRBD1; cdr3_nt: TGTGCCAGCAGGCGCTGGGGACAGGGGGCAACAGATACGCAGTATTTT; cdr3_aa: CASRRWGQGATDTQYF
v_call: TRBV14; j_call: TRBJ1-3; clone_size: .; d_call: .; cdr3_nt: TGTGCCAGCAGCCTCGGGAGTTACTCTGGAAACACCATATATTTT; cdr3_aa: CASSLGSYSGNTIYF
v_call: TRBV19; j_call: TRBJ1-5; clone_size: .; d_call: .; cdr3_nt: TGTGCCAGTAGTGACGGTGGGCCCGGCAATCAGCCCCAGCATTTT; cdr3_aa: CASSDGGPGNQPQHF
v_call: TRBV5-4; j_call: TRBJ1-1; clone_size: .; d_call: .; cdr3_nt: TGTGCCAGCAGCTTGGGAGGCAGGGCGGATGAAGCTTTCTTT; cdr3_aa: CASSLGGRADEAFF
v_call: TRBV30; j_call: TRBJ1-1; clone_size: medium-sized; d_call: .; cdr3_nt: TGTGCCTGGAGACTCAGCAGGGAGAACACTGAAGCTTTCTTT; cdr3_aa: CAWRLSRENTEAFF
v_call: TRBV7-2; j_call: TRBJ2-3; clone_size: .; d_call: TRBD2; cdr3_nt: TGTGCCAGCAGCTTACCCTTTCAACTAGCGGGGGGTGGAGATACGCAGTATTTT; cdr3_aa: CASSLPFQLAGGGDTQYF
v_call: TRBV6-6; j_call: TRBJ2-7; clone_size: .; d_call: TRBD1; cdr3_nt: TGTGCCAGCTCTTTAGGGGGCGGCGGAGAGCAGTACTTC; cdr3_aa: CASSLGGGGEQYF
v_call: TRBV29-1; j_call: TRBJ1-1; clone_size: .; d_call: .; cdr3_nt: TGCAGCGTCTCCGCGGGTGCTGAAGCTTTCTTT; cdr3_aa: CSVSAGAEAFF
v_call: TRBV18; j_call: TRBJ2-1; clone_size: .; d_call: TRBD1; cdr3_nt: TGTGCCAGCTCACAAGATACAGGGGTGAGTGAGCAGTTCTTC; cdr3_aa: CASSQDTGVSEQFF
v_call: TRBV7-6; j_call: TRBJ2-1; clone_size: .; d_call: TRBD2; cdr3_nt: TGTGCCAGCAGCGCCAGCGGGAGGGCGAATGAGCAGTTCTTC; cdr3_aa: CASSASGRANEQFF
v_call: TRBV27; j_call: TRBJ2-1; clone_size: .; d_call: .; cdr3_nt: TGTGCCAGCAGCCAGTACAATGAGCAGTTCTTC; cdr3_aa: CASSQYNEQFF
v_call: TRBV7-8; j_call: TRBJ2-7; clone_size: .; d_call: TRBD1; cdr3_nt: TGTGCCAGCAGCTTAGGGTGGACAGGGGGCTACGAGCAGTACTTC; cdr3_aa: CASSLGWTGGYEQYF
v_call: TRBV5-4; j_call: TRBJ1-6; clone_size: few; d_call: TRBD1; cdr3_nt: TGTGCCAGCAGTTCGGACAGGATCCATAATTCACCCCTCCACTTT; cdr3_aa: CASSSDRIHNSPLHF
v_call: TRBV28; j_call: TRBJ2-7; clone_size: .; d_call: TRBD1; cdr3_nt: TGTGCCAGCAGCGTGGGACAGGGCGGGTACGAGCAGTACTTC; cdr3_aa: CASSVGQGGYEQYF
v_call: TRBV6-1; j_call: TRBJ2-7; clone_size: .; d_call: .; cdr3_nt: TGTGCCAGCACCCAAGGGGGTGATGAGGGCGAGCAGTACTTC; cdr3_aa: CASTQGGDEGEQYF
v_call: TRBV28; j_call: TRBJ2-7; clone_size: few; d_call: TRBD2; cdr3_nt: TGTGCCAGCAGTCCGCCGGGGAGGGGACACGAGCAGTACTTC; cdr3_aa: CASSPPGRGHEQYF
v_call: TRBV2; j_call: TRBJ1-5; clone_size: .; d_call: .; cdr3_nt: TGTGCCAGCAGTATCGGAAGAGGGGGCAATCAGCCCCAGCATTTT; cdr3_aa: CASSIGRGGNQPQHF
v_call: TRBV7-2; j_call: TRBJ1-5; clone_size: .; d_call: .; cdr3_nt: TGTGCCAGCAGCCACGGGGAGAGGCAGCCCCAGCATTTT; cdr3_aa: CASSHGERQPQHF
v_call: TRBV19; j_call: TRBJ2-1; clone_size: few; d_call: .; cdr3_nt: TGTGCCAGTAGTATGAGTTCAAGGGGAAATGAGCAGTTCTTC; cdr3_aa: CASSMSSRGNEQFF
v_call: TRBV6-1; j_call: TRBJ2-3; clone_size: .; d_call: .; cdr3_nt: TGTGCCAGCAGGCCCCCGGGTGGCACAGATACGCAGTATTTT; cdr3_aa: CASRPPGGTDTQYF
v_call: TRBV6-6; j_call: TRBJ1-5; clone_size: .; d_call: .; cdr3_nt: TGTGCCAGCAGTCCGACAGAACAGCCCCAGCATTTT; cdr3_aa: CASSPTEQPQHF
v_call: TRBV7-9; j_call: TRBJ1-4; clone_size: .; d_call: .; cdr3_nt: TGTGCCAGCAGCTTACCGAACCTAAGGGGCGAAAAACTGTTTTTT; cdr3_aa: CASSLPNLRGEKLFF
v_call: TRBV30; j_call: TRBJ2-7; clone_size: .; d_call: TRBD1; cdr3_nt: TGTGCCTGGAGTTCTACAGGGGGAGGCTCCTACGAGCAGTACTTC; cdr3_aa: CAWSSTGGGSYEQYF
v_call: TRBV23-1; j_call: TRBJ2-7; clone_size: .; d_call: TRBD2; cdr3_nt: TGCGCCAGCAGTCTTGGACTAGCGCCACGATTCTCCTACGAGCAGTACTTC; cdr3_aa: CASSLGLAPRFSYEQYF
v_call: TRBV6-1; j_call: TRBJ2-1; clone_size: once; d_call: .; cdr3_nt: TGTGCCAGCAGACCCGAGACAGCGTCCAATGAGCAGTTCTTC; cdr3_aa: CASRPETASNEQFF
v_call: TRBV5-5; j_call: TRBJ1-3; clone_size: .; d_call: .; cdr3_nt: TGTGCCAGCAGCGGGGGGTGGAACTCTGGAAACACCATATATTTT; cdr3_aa: CASSGGWNSGNTIYF
v_call: TRBV20-1; j_call: TRBJ2-4; clone_size: .; d_call: .; cdr3_nt: TGCAGTGCTGCGGCCCATGGCATTCAGTACTTC; cdr3_aa: CSAAAHGIQYF
v_call: TRBV6-5; j_call: TRBJ1-4; clone_size: .; d_call: .; cdr3_nt: TGTGCCAGCAGTTTGGCTCGGGCGAATGAAAAACTGTTTTTT; cdr3_aa: CASSLARANEKLFF
v_call: TRBV7-2; j_call: TRBJ2-7; clone_size: .; d_call: .; cdr3_nt: TGTGCCAGCAGCCAACCGACAAGGGCCCCCTACGAGCAGTACTTC; cdr3_aa: CASSQPTRAPYEQYF
v_call: TRBV28; j_call: TRBJ2-7; clone_size: .; d_call: TRBD2; cdr3_nt: TGTGCCAGCAGCCCGAGACTAGCGGGTCTCTACGAGCAGTACTTC; cdr3_aa: CASSPRLAGLYEQYF
v_call: TRBV7-9; j_call: TRBJ1-1; clone_size: .; d_call: TRBD1; cdr3_nt: TGTGCCAGCCTTTTCGAAGGGGGCCGAACTGAAGCTTTCTTT; cdr3_aa: CASLFEGGRTEAFF
v_call: TRBV7-8; j_call: TRBJ2-3; clone_size: .; d_call: TRBD2; cdr3_nt: TGTGCCAGCAGCCTGGGGGCTAGCGGGGGGGCGGCAGATACGCAGTATTTT; cdr3_aa: CASSLGASGGAADTQYF
v_call: TRBV7-8; j_call: TRBJ2-7; clone_size: .; d_call: TRBD2; cdr3_nt: TGTGCCAGCAGCTTAGGACCAAAGCGGGAGACGGGGGAGCAGTACTTC; cdr3_aa: CASSLGPKRETGEQYF
v_call: TRBV7-9; j_call: TRBJ1-1; clone_size: .; d_call: .; cdr3_nt: TGTGCCAGCCGGGACACCTTACTGAACACTGAAGCTTTCTTT; cdr3_aa: CASRDTLLNTEAFF
v_call: TRBV5-1; j_call: TRBJ2-1; clone_size: .; d_call: .; cdr3_nt: TGCGCCAGCGCTCCGGGGGAAGGGTCCTACAATGAGCAGTTCTTC; cdr3_aa: CASAPGEGSYNEQFF
v_call: TRBV6-1; j_call: TRBJ2-7; clone_size: .; d_call: .; cdr3_nt: TGTGCCAGCAGTGCGGGACCGTTGAACGAGCAGTACTTC; cdr3_aa: CASSAGPLNEQYF
v_call: TRBV7-9; j_call: TRBJ2-7; clone_size: .; d_call: TRBD2; cdr3_nt: TGTGCCAGCAGCCCACCGACTAGCGGGGTCTACGAGCAGTACTTC; cdr3_aa: CASSPPTSGVYEQYF
v_call: TRBV5-4; j_call: TRBJ2-2; clone_size: .; d_call: .; cdr3_nt: TGTGCCAGCAGCCCGGTAGACGGGGAGCTGTTTTTT; cdr3_aa: CASSPVDGELFF
v_call: TRBV27; j_call: TRBJ2-5; clone_size: .; d_call: TRBD2; cdr3_nt: TGTGCCAGCCGGACCGGGACTATGGGCCAAGAGACCCAGTACTTC; cdr3_aa: CASRTGTMGQETQYF